This is a list of T cell receptor beta chains from one sample in a study of Ad26.COV2.S vaccination and SARS-CoV-2 variants. The repertoire was sequenced with immunoSEQ multiplex PCR; TCRdb's copy has only in-frame clones and lacks some. The sample holds 350,000 to 500,000 clones, 75% to 95% seen once. Here the sequenced sample was peripheral blood, taken in a trial of Ad26.COV2.S vaccine versus placebo. The receptors derive from a person aged 18-65 years who received the Ad26.COV2.S COVID-19 vaccine or a placebo. Both conserved end residues are part of each CDR3. The order of the fields is V gene, D gene, J gene, CDR3 length, clone size, CDR3 protein, CDR3 DNA. A D gene is named only where the DNA matches it firmly. Clone size, where shown, is once, few, many, or a class for clones that have expanded.

v_call: TRBV7-3
d_call: NA
j_call: TRBJ2-6
cdr3_length: 21
clone_size: NA
cdr3_aa: CASSGTKRGGMPPSGANVLTF
cdr3_nt: TGTGCCAGCAGCGGAACCAAGCGAGGCGGGATGCCCCCCTCTGGGGCCAACGTCCTGACTTTC

v_call: TRBV18
d_call: NA
j_call: TRBJ2-1
cdr3_length: 16
clone_size: NA
cdr3_aa: CASSPFSRESYNEQFF
cdr3_nt: TGTGCCAGCTCACCATTCTCCCGGGAGTCGTACAATGAGCAGTTCTTC

v_call: TRBV6-5
d_call: NA
j_call: TRBJ1-2
cdr3_length: 11
clone_size: NA
cdr3_aa: CASGRLDGYTF
cdr3_nt: TGTGCCAGCGGTCGTCTAGATGGCTACACCTTC

v_call: TRBV6-6
d_call: NA
j_call: TRBJ1-5
cdr3_length: 13
clone_size: NA
cdr3_aa: CASIPGGNQPQHF
cdr3_nt: TGTGCCAGTATACCTGGGGGGAATCAGCCCCAGCATTTT

v_call: TRBV30
d_call: TRBD1
j_call: TRBJ2-2
cdr3_length: 14
clone_size: NA
cdr3_aa: CAYGQGGFTGELFF
cdr3_nt: TGTGCCTACGGACAGGGGGGGTTCACCGGGGAGCTGTTTTTT

v_call: TRBV7-8
d_call: NA
j_call: TRBJ2-3
cdr3_length: 12
clone_size: NA
cdr3_aa: CASSSISDTQYF
cdr3_nt: TGTGCCAGCAGCTCTATTTCAGATACGCAGTATTTT

v_call: TRBV7-2
d_call: TRBD1
j_call: TRBJ2-1
cdr3_length: 14
clone_size: NA
cdr3_aa: CASSTGTAYNEQFF
cdr3_nt: TGTGCCAGCAGCACCGGGACAGCCTACAATGAGCAGTTCTTC

v_call: TRBV27
d_call: TRBD2
j_call: TRBJ2-7
cdr3_length: 16
clone_size: NA
cdr3_aa: CASSTYSGRDAYEQYF
cdr3_nt: TGTGCCAGCAGCACTTATAGCGGGAGGGACGCCTACGAGCAGTACTTC

v_call: TRBV15
d_call: TRBD1
j_call: TRBJ1-4
cdr3_length: 15
clone_size: NA
cdr3_aa: CATSRVRQGDEKLFF
cdr3_nt: TGTGCCACCAGCCGAGTCCGACAGGGGGATGAAAAACTGTTTTTT

v_call: TRBV19
d_call: NA
j_call: TRBJ2-7
cdr3_length: 13
clone_size: NA
cdr3_aa: CASSMSQGYEQYF
cdr3_nt: TGTGCCAGTAGTATGAGTCAGGGTTACGAGCAGTACTTC

v_call: TRBV10-3
d_call: TRBD2
j_call: TRBJ2-1
cdr3_length: 16
clone_size: once
cdr3_aa: CAIGGRAGGPLNEQFF
cdr3_nt: TGTGCCATTGGGGGGCGAGCGGGAGGGCCATTGAATGAGCAGTTCTTC

v_call: TRBV12-3/TRBV12-4
d_call: NA
j_call: TRBJ2-5
cdr3_length: 11
clone_size: NA
cdr3_aa: CASSGTGQQYF
cdr3_nt: TGTGCCAGCAGTGGGACCGGACAGCAGTACTTC